One and the same sample provided the 20 T cell receptor beta chains below, sequenced in a study of T cells in localized non-small cell lung cancer. Profiled with immunoSEQ multiplex PCR; TCRdb holds only in-frame clones, not every one. The sample consists of about 77,000 clones, 88% of them appearing once. Here the sequenced sample was peripheral blood, taken before any cancer treatment. Receptor source: a woman between 40 and 69 years old with stage I squamous cell lung carcinoma.

This chain joins TRBV6-5 and TRBJ1-5, with D unresolved. The CDR3 is 13 amino acids. From germline, CDR1 is MNHEY and CDR2 SVGAGI. Trimming took off 6 bases at V and 5 bases at J, with 11 bases between the two ends. As DNA, the CDR3 is TGTGCCAGCAGCCCCGACACTCATCAGCCCCAGCATTTT. As protein: CASSPDTHQPQHF.

This clone was found once. This chain uses TRBV25-1 with TRBJ2-5, with D unclear. From germline, CDR1 is MGHDK and CDR2 SYGVNS. This CDR3 has 10 amino acids. Trimming stripped 3 bases from V and 5 bases from J, with 1 base between. The CDR3 DNA sequence: TGTGCCAGCAGTGATGAGACCCAGTACTTC. It codes for CASSDETQYF.

The chain combines TRBV15 with TRBJ1-2; TRBD1 might be the D (6 bases). V lost 0 bases and J 5 bases, leaving 16 bases between the germline ends. The CDR3 totals 16 residues. Germline assignment: CDR1 LNHNV and CDR2 YYDKDF (reference sequence). The CDR3 DNA reads as TGTGCCACCAGCAGAGATAGGATCCCCGGACAGTATGGCTACACCTTC. Its translation is CATSRDRIPGQYGYTF. The full variable domain, in which reference TRBV15 and TRBJ1-2 provide the parts outside the CDR3, is DAMVIQNPRYQVTQFGKPVTLSCSQTLNHNVMYWYQQKSSQAPKLLFHYYDKDFNNEADTPDNFQSRRPNTSFCFLDIRSPGLGDTAMYLCATSRDRIPGQYGYTFGSGTRLTVV.

This chain links TRBV11-2 with TRBJ2-5, with D uncertain. The CDR3 totals 15 residues. Germline V CDR1 and CDR2: SGHAT, FQNNGV. V was cut by 5 bases and J by 5 bases, with 18 bases left in between. This chain's CDR3 is CASSLRWQARETQYF. The CDR3 DNA reads TGTGCCAGCAGCCTCCGGTGGCAGGCGAGGGAGACCCAGTACTTC.

This CDR3 reads CASRVLDEQYF. CDR3 sequence (DNA): TGTGCCAGCAGGGTTCTAGACGAGCAGTACTTC. The chain combines TRBV7-9 with TRBJ2-7, with D hard to call. V gave up 6 bases and J gave up 5 bases, with 8 bases separating them. Germline V gene lookup returns CDR1 SEHNR and CDR2 FQNEAQ (reference sequence). The CDR3 totals 11 residues.

The rearrangement uses TRBV7-3 and TRBJ1-2; 7 nucleotides match TRBD1. Looked up from germline, CDR1 is SGHTA and CDR2 is FQGTGA. The CDR3 covers 15 residues. Trimming removed 5 bases from V and 0 bases from J; junction bases left unmatched: 6. CDR3 amino acids: CASSPQGPANYGYTF. CDR3 DNA: TGTGCCAGCAGCCCACAGGGGCCAGCTAACTATGGCTACACCTTC.

The gene calls are TRBV5-6 and TRBJ1-2; no firm D call. V gave up 5 bases and J gave up 8 bases, with 25 bases separating them. There are 16 residues in the CDR3. The germline V gene encodes CDR1 SGHDT and CDR2 YYEEEE. In DNA, the CDR3 is TGTGCCAGCAGTTCCCGAATCCGCTTAACAGTATACGGCTACACCTTC. Translation: CASSSRIRLTVYGYTF.

V and J are TRBV29-1 and TRBJ1-6; maybe TRBD1 (6 bases). Trimming cost V 4 bases and J 5 bases, with 9 bases left between them. This CDR3 comprises 13 residues. Per germline, CDR1 SQVTM and CDR2 ANQGSEA. For the CDR3, the DNA is TGCAGCGTTGGTTCAGGGGATAATTCACCCCTCCACTTT. It specifies CSVGSGDNSPLHF.

The chain joins TRBV5-1 to TRBJ2-1; D remains ambiguous. The CDR3 totals 16 residues. V was cut by 0 bases and J by 4 bases, with 14 bases left in between. CDR1 is SGHRS, CDR2 YFSETQ, per germline. As DNA, the CDR3 is TGCGCCAGCAGCTTGGCCGACCCCGGACCATACAATGAGCAGTTCTTC. Its translation: CASSLADPGPYNEQFF.

The rearrangement uses TRBV23-1 and TRBJ1-5, with D possibly being TRBD1 (6 bases). TRBV23-1 is filed as an ORF, its function uncertain. Trimming stripped 0 bases from V and 1 base from J, with 7 bases between. The CDR3 length is 15 residues. CDR3 nucleotides: TGCGCCAGCAGTCAATCGCAGGGGAGCAATCAGCCCCAGCATTTT. It encodes CASSQSQGSNQPQHF.

The table lists this clone with a count of one. The J gene is TRBJ1-2, the V gene TRBV30, with 11 bases matching TRBD1. Germline V gene lookup returns CDR1 GTSNPN and CDR2 SVGIG (reference sequence). The CDR3 has 16 residues. V dropped 5 bases and J dropped 7; count of bases not matched to a gene: 15. The CDR3 bases are TGTGCCTGGTATACTTACCGGGACAGGGGGTCCTTTGGCTACACCTTC. Translating gives CAWYTYRDRGSFGYTF.

The chain recombines TRBV4-1 with TRBJ1-1; 9 nucleotides align to TRBD1. CDR3 length: 13 residues. V lost 7 bases to trimming and J lost 5 bases; unmatched junction nucleotides: 5. Germline V CDR1 and CDR2: MGHRA, YSYEKL. The CDR3 loop reads CASTDRGITEAFF. Here the CDR3 DNA reads TGCGCCAGCACAGACAGGGGGATTACTGAAGCTTTCTTT.

V gene TRBV2 combines with J gene TRBJ2-5; 14 bases line up with TRBD2. The trim removed 4 bases at V and 5 bases at J, leaving 3 bases unmatched. The CDR3 is made up of 15 amino acids. Germline loops: CDR1 SNHLY, CDR2 FYNNEI. The CDR3 protein is CASSATSGGAETQYF. The CDR3 DNA follows: TGTGCCAGCAGTGCGACTAGCGGGGGGGCGGAGACCCAGTACTTC.

The rearrangement links TRBV30 to TRBJ1-1, with 7 bases lining up with TRBD1. The CDR3 has 14 residues. After removal of 0 bases from V and 1 base from J, the junction contained 2 bases not matched to a gene. CDR1 is GTSNPN, CDR2 SVGIG, per germline (reference sequence). This CDR3 is CAWSVTGRNTEAFF. CDR3 bases: TGTGCCTGGAGTGTGACAGGGAGGAACACTGAAGCTTTCTTT.

The rearrangement links TRBV30 to TRBJ2-7; D remains unclear. Trimming took 2 bases from V and 0 from J, leaving 14 bases between them. The CDR3 length is 15 residues. The germline V gene has CDR1 GTSNPN and CDR2 SVGIG (reference sequence). CDR3 DNA sequence: TGTGCCTGGAGTTATAGACCGGCAAACTCCTACGAGCAGTACTTC. Amino acids: CAWSYRPANSYEQYF.

This clone showed up just a few times. The rearrangement links TRBV19 to TRBJ2-3; D is perhaps TRBD1 (6 bases). CDR1 and CDR2 (germline): LNHDA, SQIVND (reference sequence). The length of the CDR3 is 16 residues. V lost 2 bases to trimming and J lost 5 bases, with 17 bases between them. The CDR3 nucleotides are TGTGCCAGTAGTATACCCTACGGACAGCTAGGAGATACGCAGTATTTT. Its translation: CASSIPYGQLGDTQYF. Full variable domain (remainder filled in from reference TRBV19 and TRBJ2-3): DGGITQSPKYLFRKEGQNVTLSCEQNLNHDAMYWYRQDPGQGLRLIYYSQIVNDFQKGDIAEGYSVSREKKESFPLTVTSAQKNPTAFYLCASSIPYGQLGDTQYFGPGTRLTVL.

V and J are TRBV7-2 and TRBJ2-1; no definite D call. Germline V gene lookup returns CDR1 SGHTA and CDR2 FQGNSA. The CDR3 length is 15 residues. The germline V and J ends were trimmed by 8 bases and 0 bases, with 14 bases remaining between them. The CDR3 is CASLRRFSSYNEQFF. CDR3 DNA: TGTGCCAGCCTCCGACGGTTCAGCTCCTACAATGAGCAGTTCTTC. Full variable domain (remainder filled in from reference TRBV7-2 and TRBJ2-1): GAGVSQSPSNKVTEKGKDVELRCDPISGHTALYWYRQSLGQGLEFLIYFQGNSAPDKSGLPSDRFSAERTGGSVSTLTIQRTQQEDSAVYLCASLRRFSSYNEQFFGPGTRLTVL.

The table lists this clone with a few counts. The CDR3 loop is CASSRDRLVPTEAFF. DNA for the CDR3: TGTGCCAGCAGCCGGGACCGTCTCGTTCCCACTGAAGCTTTCTTT. The chain links TRBV7-9 to TRBJ1-1; maybe TRBD1 (5 bases). The CDR3 sequence is 15 residues long. V lost 5 bases and J 4 bases, leaving 17 bases between the germline ends. Per germline, CDR1 SEHNR and CDR2 FQNEAQ (reference sequence).

The rearrangement joins TRBV6-5 to TRBJ1-2, with a tentative D call TRBD1 (5 bases). V lost 4 bases and J lost 7, with 7 bases in between. This CDR3 region has 11 residues. CDR1 is MNHEY and CDR2 is SVGAGI in the germline V gene. CDR3 DNA sequence: TGTGCCAGCAGTTCAGGGCCTGGCTACACCTTC. Translating it yields CASSSGPGYTF.

The chain has TRBV4-1 and TRBJ1-2; D perhaps matches TRBD1 (5 bases). V gave up 4 bases and J gave up 4 bases, with 16 bases separating them. The germline V gene has CDR1 MGHRA and CDR2 YSYEKL. This CDR3 is built from 15 residues. The CDR3 spells CASSRVETAPYGYTF. For the CDR3, the DNA is TGCGCCAGCAGCCGAGTAGAGACAGCGCCCTATGGCTACACCTTC.